This TCR beta chain was observed in a study of blood T cell repertoires in COVID-19. Original handling: Amplification from reference gene primers served as the basis for estimated nucleated cell counts. Only in-frame clones appear in the TCRdb table, and some are missing; sequencing was by immunoSEQ multiplex PCR. That table supplies the V and J calls and clone size; D and trimming were determined from the DNA. Of 200,000 to 250,000 clones in the sample, about four fifths are singletons; the top ten hold around 2%. The germline gives CDR1 MNHEY, CDR2 SVGAGI. This CDR3 has 14 residues. Trimming at V came to 2 bases and at J to 5 bases, leaving 5 bases not matched to a gene.

This clonotype was sampled from a man between 60 and 75 years old who had recovered from COVID-19. The V call is TRBV6-5, the J call TRBJ2-5; the match to TRBD1 covers 7 bases. The sample comprised PBMCs or T cells enriched from blood (not recorded which). The CDR3, as DNA: TGTGCCAGCAGTTACGGACAGGCAGGGGAGACCCAGTACTTC. This sequence encodes CASSYGQAGETQYF.